A selection of T cell receptor beta chains follows, all from one sample in a study of shared clonotypes between healthy human individuals. TCRdb's table, derived via immunoSEQ multiplex PCR, lists solely in-frame clones and lacks some. The table lists about 2,100,000 clones, about 93% of them singletons, with under 2% in the top ten. Sequenced input: naive CD8+ T cells from PBMCs. The origin of the receptors is a man in his late teens or twenties in good health. Some clones in this sample may be carry-over from other donors' samples. Both conserved end residues are part of each CDR3. The D gene is left open where the match is weak. The size entry is marked missing in some rows and otherwise reads once, few, many or a size class.

D gene	J gene	clone size	V gene	CDR3 protein	CDR3 DNA
-	TRBJ1-4	-	TRBV6-1	CAGGEGVNEKLFF	TGTGCCGGGGGGGAGGGAGTTAATGAAAAACTGTTTTTT
-	TRBJ2-1	-	TRBV4-2	CASSLDGPKSISSYNEQFF	TGTGCCAGCAGCCTGGATGGGCCGAAATCTATTAGCTCCTACAATGAGCAGTTCTTC
-	TRBJ2-3	-	TRBV29-1	CSVEGGQGRPDTQYF	TGCAGCGTTGAAGGGGGGCAGGGGCGTCCAGATACGCAGTATTTT
TRBD1	TRBJ2-7	-	TRBV5-6	CASSLEGAREQYF	TGTGCCAGCAGCTTGGAGGGGGCGCGGGAGCAGTACTTC
-	TRBJ2-7	-	TRBV4-2	CASSQEWGGRLAYEQYF	TGTGCCAGCAGCCAAGAGTGGGGGGGGCGCTTGGCGTACGAGCAGTACTTC
TRBD2	TRBJ2-5	-	TRBV6-1	CASSPTSGQETQYF	TGTGCCAGCAGTCCGACTAGCGGGCAAGAGACCCAGTACTTC
TRBD1	TRBJ2-7	-	TRBV7-9	CASSMRGQGDSYEQYF	TGTGCCAGCAGCATGAGAGGACAGGGAGACTCCTACGAGCAGTACTTC
-	TRBJ2-1	-	TRBV27	CASTPTQGYNEQFF	TGTGCCAGCACCCCTACCCAGGGTTACAATGAGCAGTTCTTC
TRBD1	TRBJ2-5	-	TRBV5-6	CASSQGQGVETQYF	TGTGCCAGCAGCCAGGGACAGGGGGTTGAGACCCAGTACTTC
-	TRBJ2-7	-	TRBV10-2	CASGAGPYEQYF	TGCGCCAGCGGGGCAGGGCCCTACGAGCAGTACTTC
-	TRBJ2-7	-	TRBV28	CASTPVAASYEQYF	TGTGCCAGCACCCCCGTGGCGGCTAGCTACGAGCAGTACTTC
-	TRBJ2-1	-	TRBV19	CASSARDGEQFF	TGTGCCAGTAGTGCTCGGGACGGGGAGCAGTTCTTC
-	TRBJ2-7	-	TRBV7-9	CASSSSAAAEQYF	TGTGCCAGCAGCTCGTCGGCCGCCGCAGAGCAGTACTTC
-	TRBJ2-4	-	TRBV7-9	CASSSGVGKNIQYF	TGTGCCAGCAGCTCCGGGGTGGGCAAAAACATTCAGTACTTC
TRBD2	TRBJ2-7	-	TRBV5-6	CASSIGLAEYEQYF	TGTGCCAGCAGCATAGGACTAGCGGAATACGAGCAGTACTTC
-	TRBJ1-1	-	TRBV5-4	CASSLGGRTEAFF	TGTGCCAGCAGCTTGGGCGGGAGAACTGAAGCTTTCTTT
-	TRBJ2-1	-	TRBV4-2	CASSRVGDEQFF	TGTGCCAGCAGCCGCGTGGGGGATGAGCAGTTCTTC
-	TRBJ1-2	-	TRBV6-5	CASSNWTASLAGYTF	TGTGCCAGCAGTAACTGGACGGCCAGTCTCGCGGGCTACACCTTC
-	TRBJ1-5	-	TRBV27	CASSARGPNQPQHF	TGTGCCAGCAGTGCAAGGGGCCCGAATCAGCCCCAGCATTTT
TRBD2	TRBJ2-5	-	TRBV29-1	CSVGPTSGRYETQYF	TGCAGCGTTGGCCCCACTAGCGGGAGATATGAGACCCAGTACTTC
-	TRBJ2-7	-	TRBV5-1	CASSLGSNEQYF	TGCGCCAGCAGCTTGGGGTCCAACGAGCAGTACTTC
-	TRBJ1-2	-	TRBV2	CASSEWWGYTF	TGTGCCAGCAGTGAGTGGTGGGGCTACACCTTC
TRBD2	TRBJ2-2	-	TRBV28	CASSFIGLAGSGTGELFF	TGTGCCAGCAGTTTTATTGGGCTAGCGGGATCGGGCACCGGGGAGCTGTTTTTT
TRBD2	TRBJ2-3	-	TRBV27	CASSLLRTRSTDTQYF	TGTGCCAGCAGTCTACTTCGGACTAGAAGCACAGATACGCAGTATTTT
-	TRBJ1-4	-	TRBV5-1	CASSAGVTGGKLFF	TGCGCCAGCAGCGCAGGGGTCACGGGTGGAAAACTGTTTTTT
-	TRBJ2-7	-	TRBV4-2	CASSQEPGLSYEQYF	TGTGCCAGCAGCCAAGAGCCCGGATTATCCTACGAGCAGTACTTC
-	TRBJ2-1	-	TRBV9	CASSVYVGAYEQFF	TGTGCCAGCAGCGTTTATGTGGGAGCGTATGAGCAGTTCTTC
-	TRBJ1-2	-	TRBV7-2	CASIDVNYGYTF	TGTGCCAGCATCGACGTCAACTATGGCTACACCTTC
-	TRBJ2-2	-	TRBV7-3	CASTSRPNTGELFF	TGTGCCAGCACCTCGAGACCGAACACCGGGGAGCTGTTTTTT
-	TRBJ2-1	-	TRBV29-1	CSVRAGAWGEQFF	TGCAGCGTTAGAGCAGGGGCTTGGGGTGAGCAGTTCTTC
TRBD1	TRBJ1-1	once	TRBV7-8	CASSFRHRGDTEAFF	TGTGCCAGCAGCTTCCGTCACAGGGGGGACACTGAAGCTTTCTTT
-	TRBJ2-1	-	TRBV13	CASSRTDRLDNEQFF	TGTGCCAGCAGCCGGACCGACAGGTTGGACAATGAGCAGTTCTTC
-	TRBJ1-1	-	TRBV6-6	CASSENTEAFF	TGTGCCAGCAGTGAGAACACTGAAGCTTTCTTT
-	TRBJ2-7	-	TRBV27	CASSLSSAAYEQYF	TGTGCCAGCAGTTTATCGTCGGCGGCCTACGAGCAGTACTTC
-	TRBJ1-5	-	TRBV28	CASRGGQSSNQPQHF	TGTGCCAGCAGGGGGGGGCAGAGTAGCAATCAGCCCCAGCATTTT
-	TRBJ2-1	-	TRBV7-9	CASSSDSPQEDNEQFF	TGTGCCAGCAGCTCAGACTCCCCCCAAGAGGACAATGAGCAGTTCTTC
-	TRBJ2-3	-	TRBV7-9	CASSLPAIAWPTDTQYF	TGTGCCAGCAGCCTCCCGGCAATAGCATGGCCCACAGATACGCAGTATTTT
-	TRBJ2-3	few	TRBV15	CATSTLGDLSTDTQYF	TGTGCCACCAGCACGTTGGGGGACCTTAGCACAGATACGCAGTATTTT
TRBD1	TRBJ1-3	-	TRBV4-1	CASSPWTGSGNTIYF	TGCGCCAGCAGCCCCTGGACAGGCTCTGGAAACACCATATATTTT
-	TRBJ1-5	-	TRBV28	CASSFGDRRNQPQHF	TGTGCCAGCAGTTTTGGCGACAGGCGTAATCAGCCCCAGCATTTT
-	TRBJ2-2	-	TRBV27	CASSFQRYTGELFF	TGTGCCAGCAGTTTCCAGCGGTACACCGGGGAGCTGTTTTTT
-	TRBJ1-1	-	TRBV9	CASSPQGPMNTEAFF	TGTGCCAGCAGCCCTCAGGGTCCGATGAACACTGAAGCTTTCTTT
-	TRBJ1-1	-	TRBV30	CAWGRGNTEAFF	TGTGCATGGGGTCGAGGCAACACTGAAGCTTTCTTT
TRBD1	TRBJ2-3	-	TRBV6-1	CASTPWGQGADTQYF	TGTGCCAGCACCCCATGGGGACAGGGCGCAGATACGCAGTATTTT
-	TRBJ1-2	-	TRBV27	CASGGQGPHGYTF	TGTGCCAGCGGTGGCCAGGGGCCCCATGGCTACACCTTC
-	TRBJ1-4	-	TRBV30	CAWNPSAWGDEKLFF	TGTGCCTGGAACCCATCGGCGTGGGGAGATGAAAAACTGTTTTTT
-	TRBJ2-7	-	TRBV5-8	CASSFGSGGQSYEQYF	TGTGCCAGCAGCTTTGGGTCGGGGGGCCAATCCTACGAGCAGTACTTC
TRBD1	TRBJ2-1	-	TRBV11-1	CASSPQGYNEQFF	TGTGCCAGCAGCCCACAGGGGTACAATGAGCAGTTCTTC
-	TRBJ1-2	-	TRBV7-2	CASSFPGFTDGYTF	TGTGCCAGCAGCTTCCCAGGGTTCACGGATGGCTACACCTTC